The sample holds a few counts of the clone carrying this TCR beta chain. The data are from a study of blood T cell repertoires in COVID-19. Across the study: Samples representing acute and convalescent COVID-19 were sourced from the United States, Italy and Spain.

The CDR3 extends over 14 amino acids. Trimming cost V 5 bases and J 2 bases, with 11 bases left between them. Germline V CDR1 and CDR2: SGHRS, YFSETQ. In the original processing: Researchers report that nucleated cell counts were estimated from reference gene primer amplification. Here immunoSEQ multiplex PCR was the method, and the copy in TCRdb shows in-frame clones only, minus some. Clone size and V and J calls were adopted from that table, with D and trimming inferred from the DNA. The sample has approximately 160,000 clones, around 90% seen once; the top ten hold over 15%. V and J are TRBV5-1 and TRBJ1-3; the D is unclear. Sequenced material: peripheral blood. This TCR was sampled from a man aged 60 to 75 with active or convalescent COVID-19. The CDR3 is CASREGLTGNTIYF. The CDR3 nucleotides read TGCGCCAGCAGAGAGGGATTAACTGGAAACACCATATATTTT.